These 10 T cell receptor beta chains were all obtained from the same sample, sequenced in a study of CD8+ T cells in alopecia areata. Reverse transcribed after extraction, RNA yielded cDNA as the sequencing template. Assay: immunoSEQ multiplex PCR; the TCRdb copy retains only in-frame clones and omits some. The data show over 50,000 clones, approximately 46% seen once. Sequences were derived from CD8+ T cells sorted from blood, sampled at week 0. Source of these receptors: a human donor with alopecia areata.

This clone was seen just once. The rearrangement uses TRBV4-2 and TRBJ2-7; 9 positions agree with TRBD2. V was pared by 0 bases and J by 0 bases, with 6 bases of the junction left unmatched. There are 17 residues in the CDR3. CDR1 LGHNA and CDR2 YNFKEQ come from the germline V gene. The CDR3 region is CASSQELAGGSSYEQYF. The CDR3 DNA is TGTGCCAGCAGCCAAGAACTCGCGGGAGGGAGCTCCTACGAGCAGTACTTC.

The chain combines TRBV29-1 with TRBJ2-3; tentatively, D is TRBD2 (6 bases). Per the germline V gene, CDR1 is SQVTM and CDR2 is ANQGSEA. V was cut by 7 bases and J by 6 bases, with 20 bases left in between. This CDR3 is built from 14 residues. CDR3 sequence reads: CSAPSLGEVDTQYF. CDR3 DNA sequence: TGCAGCGCCCCCAGCTTGGGGGAGGTGGATACGCAGTATTTT.

This clone turned up a few times. The chain has TRBV19 and TRBJ2-2; D may be TRBD2 (6 bases). The V gene lost 6 bases and the J gene lost 2 bases, with 16 bases spanning the gap. This CDR3 has 16 residues. Germline assignment: CDR1 LNHDA and CDR2 SQIVND (reference sequence). CDR3 protein: CASSKIWDLNTGELFF. Written as DNA, the CDR3 is TGTGCCAGTAGCAAAATTTGGGACTTAAACACCGGGGAGCTGTTTTTT.

This chain connects TRBV5-8 to TRBJ2-5, with 7 bases identical to TRBD2. The trim removed 0 bases at V and 5 bases at J, leaving 4 bases unmatched. Germline V gives CDR1 SGHTS, CDR2 YDEGEE. This CDR3 is built from 14 residues. The CDR3 spells CASSLERGEETQYF. CDR3 bases: TGTGCCAGCAGCTTGGAACGGGGGGAGGAGACCCAGTACTTC.

In its sample, this clone was seen many times. The V call is TRBV9, the J call TRBJ1-5, with D uncertain. The ends were cut back, 4 bases at V and 1 base at J, with 9 bases in the middle. From germline, CDR1 is SGDLS and CDR2 YYNGEE. The CDR3 loop spans 14 amino acids. The CDR3 sequence: CASSLGGSNQPQHF. The CDR3 nucleotides are TGTGCCAGCAGCCTTGGAGGGAGCAATCAGCCCCAGCATTTT. The entire variable domain, with the rest obtained from reference TRBV9 and TRBJ1-5, is as follows: DSGVTQTPKHLITATGQRVTLRCSPRSGDLSVYWYQQSLDQGLQFLIQYYNGEERAKGNILERFSAQQFPDLHSELNLSSLELGDSALYFCASSLGGSNQPQHFGDGTRLSIL.

This chain links TRBV9 with TRBJ2-2; D not resolved. Germline V gives CDR1 SGDLS, CDR2 YYNGEE. CDR3 length: 14 residues. V was trimmed by 0 bases and J by 6 bases, leaving 9 bases between them. The CDR3 DNA sequence: TGTGCCAGCAGCGTAGTAGGCTTGCCCGGGGAGCTGTTTTTT. The encoded protein is CASSVVGLPGELFF.

The J gene is TRBJ2-5, the V gene TRBV14; possible D gene TRBD2, 6 bases. V was trimmed by 2 bases and J by 3 bases, leaving 16 bases between them. The CDR3 extends over 16 amino acids. The germline CDR1 and CDR2 sequences are SGHDN and FVKESK. This chain's CDR3 is CASSQKISGAEETQYF. The CDR3, as DNA: TGTGCCAGCAGCCAAAAAATTAGCGGAGCTGAAGAGACCCAGTACTTC.

The chain couples TRBV25-1 to TRBJ1-2; TRBD1 is a possible D gene (5 bases). Trimming removed 3 bases from V and 4 bases from J, with 18 bases in between. In germline, CDR1 is MGHDK, CDR2 SYGVNS. The CDR3 totals 16 residues. CDR3 in amino acids: CASSDGVVGEGYGYTF. In DNA, the CDR3 is TGTGCCAGCAGTGATGGGGTCGTGGGGGAAGGCTATGGCTACACCTTC.

The chain uses TRBV7-9 and TRBJ2-7, with TRBD1 as a possible D gene (6 bases). Germline loops: CDR1 SEHNR, CDR2 FQNEAQ (reference sequence). V was shortened by 5 bases and J by 6 bases, with 11 bases between the two germline ends. The CDR3 runs to 12 residues. CDR3 sequence: CASSTGSGEQYF. CDR3 nucleotides: TGTGCCAGCAGCACAGGGTCCGGCGAGCAGTACTTC.

There are a few counts of this clone. A read error may account for a junction end that differs from germline. The chain joins TRBV10-3 to TRBJ2-5; D is perhaps TRBD2 (6 bases). Germline lookup yields CDR1 ENHRY and CDR2 SYGVKD. This CDR3 spans 15 amino acids. CDR3 DNA sequence: TGTGCCAGCAGTTACTCGACTAGTTGGCAAGAGACCCAGTACTTC. Its translation: CASSYSTSWQETQYF.